This T cell receptor beta chain emerged from a study of CD8+ T cells in alopecia areata. Treatment denoted: oral pan-JAK inhibitor, 5-10 mg twice daily. cDNA reverse transcribed from extracted RNA served as the sequencing template. Repertoires were generated with immunoSEQ multiplex PCR, while TCRdb's copy carries only in-frame clones and drops some. Of about 150,000 clones in the sample, 50% to 70% were seen once. Study conclusions and caveats: Lesional scalp, notably in alopecia totalis/universalis, had clonality above that of normal scalp. Scalp clonality and expanded CD8+ clones among the top 100 were significantly decreased by tofacitinib. Sequencing of scalp samples also includes resident alphabeta T cells from normal skin.

About this clone itself: Its matching antigen is unknown.

Specimen: CD4+ T cells sorted from blood, collected at week 4, from a patient treated with tofacitinib. This receptor was obtained from a human donor with alopecia areata.

The CDR3 bases are TGTGCCAGTAGTTCGGGGACAGTCAACTCTGAAGCTTTCTTT. Its protein is CASSSGTVNSEAFF. This chain links TRBV19 with TRBJ1-1; 7 bases agree with TRBD1. Per germline, CDR1 LNHDA and CDR2 SQIVND (reference sequence). V was pared by 5 bases and J by 6 bases, with 9 bases of the junction left unmatched. The CDR3 totals 14 residues.